The sequence of this TCR beta chain was determined in a study of blood T cell repertoires in COVID-19. Study as a whole: Italy, Spain and the United States were the sources of the convalescent and acute COVID-19 samples.

Germline CDR1 reads MDHEN; CDR2 reads SYDVKM. This CDR3 comprises 14 residues. V lost 8 bases, J lost 6 bases, and 8 bases stayed unmatched. As originally analysed: Amplification of reference gene primers was used by the study to estimate nucleated cell counts. Measured with immunoSEQ multiplex PCR; TCRdb has only the in-frame clones, and not every one. Clonal size and the V and J genes are those of that table, whereas D and trimming came from the DNA. The sample has roughly 250,000 clones; around 85% are singletons. Sequenced input: peripheral blood. This sequence was found in a woman aged 40 to 55 with active or convalescent COVID-19. This chain links TRBV28 with TRBJ2-3; TRBD1 aligns across 10 bases. The CDR3 nucleotides are TGTGCCAGCTCGACAGGGGGCGCATCGGATACGCAGTATTTT. Translation: CASSTGGASDTQYF.